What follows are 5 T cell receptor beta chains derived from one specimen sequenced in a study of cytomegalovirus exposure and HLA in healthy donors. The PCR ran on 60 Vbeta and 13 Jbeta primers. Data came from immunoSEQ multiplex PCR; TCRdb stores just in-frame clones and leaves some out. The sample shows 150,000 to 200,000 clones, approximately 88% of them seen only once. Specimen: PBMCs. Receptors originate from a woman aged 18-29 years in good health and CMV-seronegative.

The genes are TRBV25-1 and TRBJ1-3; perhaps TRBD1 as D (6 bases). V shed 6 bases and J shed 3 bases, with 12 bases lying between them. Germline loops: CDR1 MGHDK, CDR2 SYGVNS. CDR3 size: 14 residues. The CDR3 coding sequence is TGTGCCAGCAGCCCAAAAGGGGGTGGAAACACCATATATTTT. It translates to CASSPKGGGNTIYF.

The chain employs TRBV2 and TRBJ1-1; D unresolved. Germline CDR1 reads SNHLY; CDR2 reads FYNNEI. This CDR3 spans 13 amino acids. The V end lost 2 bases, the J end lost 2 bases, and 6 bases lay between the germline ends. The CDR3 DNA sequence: TGTGCCAGCAGTGAAACATCTAACACTGAAGCTTTCTTT. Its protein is CASSETSNTEAFF.

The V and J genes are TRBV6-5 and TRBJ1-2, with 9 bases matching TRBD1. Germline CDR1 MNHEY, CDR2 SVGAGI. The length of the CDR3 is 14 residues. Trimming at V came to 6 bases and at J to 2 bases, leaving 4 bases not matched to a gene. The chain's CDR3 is CASRRQGDNYGYTF. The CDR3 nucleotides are TGTGCCAGCAGGCGACAGGGGGACAACTATGGCTACACCTTC.

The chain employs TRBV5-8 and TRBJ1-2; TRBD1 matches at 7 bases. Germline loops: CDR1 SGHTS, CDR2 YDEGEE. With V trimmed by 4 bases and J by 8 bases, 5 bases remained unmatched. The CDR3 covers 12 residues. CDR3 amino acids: CASSPGQAGYTF. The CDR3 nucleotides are TGTGCCAGCAGCCCTGGACAGGCCGGCTACACCTTC.

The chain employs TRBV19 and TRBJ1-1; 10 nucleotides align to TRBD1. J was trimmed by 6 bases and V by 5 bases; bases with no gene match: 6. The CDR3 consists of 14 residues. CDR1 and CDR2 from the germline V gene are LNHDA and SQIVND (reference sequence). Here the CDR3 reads CASSGNGQGAEAFF. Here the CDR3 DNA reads TGTGCCAGTAGTGGAAACGGACAGGGGGCTGAAGCTTTCTTT.